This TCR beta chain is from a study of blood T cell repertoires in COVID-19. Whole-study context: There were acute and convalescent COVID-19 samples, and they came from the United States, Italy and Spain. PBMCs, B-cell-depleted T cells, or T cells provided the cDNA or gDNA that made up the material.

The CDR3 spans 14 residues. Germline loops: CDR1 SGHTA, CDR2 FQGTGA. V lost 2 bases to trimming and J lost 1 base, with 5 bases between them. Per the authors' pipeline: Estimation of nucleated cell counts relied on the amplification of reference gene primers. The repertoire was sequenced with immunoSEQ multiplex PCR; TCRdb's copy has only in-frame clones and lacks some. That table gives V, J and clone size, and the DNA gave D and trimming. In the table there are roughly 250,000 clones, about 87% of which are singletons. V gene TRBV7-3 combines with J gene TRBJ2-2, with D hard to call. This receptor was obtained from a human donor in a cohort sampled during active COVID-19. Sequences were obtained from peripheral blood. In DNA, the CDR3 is TGTGCCAGCAGCTTACCACAGAACACCGGGGAGCTGTTTTTT. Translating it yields CASSLPQNTGELFF.